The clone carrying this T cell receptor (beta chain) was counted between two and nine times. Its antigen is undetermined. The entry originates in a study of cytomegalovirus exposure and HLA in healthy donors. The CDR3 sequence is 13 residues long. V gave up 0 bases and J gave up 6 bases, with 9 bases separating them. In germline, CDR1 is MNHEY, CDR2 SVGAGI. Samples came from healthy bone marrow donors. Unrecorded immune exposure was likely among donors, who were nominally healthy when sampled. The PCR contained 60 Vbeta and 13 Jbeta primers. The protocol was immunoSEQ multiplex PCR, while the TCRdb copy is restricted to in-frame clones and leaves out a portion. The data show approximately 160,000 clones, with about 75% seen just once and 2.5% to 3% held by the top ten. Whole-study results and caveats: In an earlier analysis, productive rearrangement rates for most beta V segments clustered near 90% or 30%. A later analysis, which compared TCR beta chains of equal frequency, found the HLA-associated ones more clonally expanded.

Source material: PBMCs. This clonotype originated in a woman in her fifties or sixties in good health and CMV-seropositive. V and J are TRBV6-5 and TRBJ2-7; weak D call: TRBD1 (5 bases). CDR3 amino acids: CASSYSDTGEQYF. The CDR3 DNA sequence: TGTGCCAGCAGTTACTCGGACACAGGCGAGCAGTACTTC.